The source of this T cell receptor (beta chain) is a study of cytomegalovirus exposure and HLA in healthy donors. As for the study in general: Around 79 million unique TCRs, all from HLA-typed donors, were included in an early release of the data.

Whole-study findings and limits: Later analysis identified a missense DCLRE1C variant that was linked to TCR beta V- and J-gene trimming. In a later analysis, parvovirus B19, influenza, CMV and Epstein-Barr virus appeared linked to several top co-occurrence clusters.

The ends were cut back, 4 bases at V and 0 bases at J, with 7 bases in the middle. Looked up from germline, CDR1 is LGHNA and CDR2 is YSLEER. The CDR3 runs 14 residues. Comments on this clone: Its antigen is unknown.

PCR employed 60 Vbeta and 13 Jbeta primers. The assay was immunoSEQ multiplex PCR, and TCRdb's table has in-frame clones only and misses some. The profile shows 110,000 to 150,000 clones, roughly 80% of them singletons. Sequencing was done on a sample of PBMCs. The V call is TRBV4-3, the J call TRBJ2-1, with TRBD2 as a possible D gene (5 bases). The TCR comes from a man younger than 30 in good health and CMV-seronegative. CDR3 region: CASSLGLSYNEQFF. In DNA form, the CDR3 reads TGCGCCAGCAGCCTCGGACTCTCCTACAATGAGCAGTTCTTC.